This T cell receptor beta chain was identified in a study of T cells after yellow fever vaccination (dated by TCRdb to about 2019). About the study as a whole: The SMART-Seq v4 Ultra Low Input RNA kit was used to prepare libraries from fractions with low cell numbers. To track T-cell clones before and after primary and booster YFV17D yellow fever vaccination, bulk TCR alpha and beta repertoires were sequenced longitudinally. Two healthy male donors, one aged 18 to 30 and one aged 30 to 40 years, made up the cohort. Blood was drawn at multiple timepoints before and after primary and secondary immunization, with bulk PBMC replicates and cell subsets isolated. The research as a whole found: Computational filtering was required because FACS-sorted repertoires could contain abundant contaminating clonotypes from the bulk population. After the booster, most clones that had expanded after primary vaccination were detected again (approximately 95% of CD4 and around nine tenths of CD8), suggesting broad maintenance of memory. The secondary T-cell response was found to be weaker but faster than the primary response, with a peak reached on day 5 rather than on day 15. Only a couple of donors were included in the study, so the extent to which the findings can be generalized is limited. A small fraction of clonotypes appeared in both the CD4 and CD8 compartments, likely as a result of convergent recombination.

TCR cDNA was synthesized by 5'RACE template switching, through which a universal primer site and unique molecular identifiers were introduced. Priming for cDNA synthesis came from both the TCR alpha and TCR beta constant segments. Library amplification involved two PCR steps, and the second step added sample barcodes and sequencing adapters. Libraries were sequenced on Illumina HiSeq 2500 (2x100 bp) or NovaSeq (2x150 bp). The study's own analysis went as follows. MIGEC handled demultiplexing of reads and collapsing into UMI consensus sequences, while MiXCR performed V(D)J alignment. Clonotypes responding to the vaccine were identified with edgeR on replicate PBMC samples, with the criteria of FDR below 0.01 and a log2 fold change above 5 up to day 15. CD4 or CD8 identity was assigned to each bulk clonotype according to whether the clonotype was present at higher abundance in the sequenced CD4 repertoire or the sequenced CD8 repertoire. In-frame beta chains were kept once TCRdb had trimmed the public reads at Q25 with fastp and called clones with MiXCR. CDR3 protein sequences are deduplicated, and each keeps its most common genes and DNA. TCRdb's processing, not the authors' own work, is the source of the V and J calls. This sample holds about 580,000 distinct CDR3 sequences; less than 20% were observed only once. In total, the top ten clones hold 15% to 20% of the sample.

This clonotype was detected only a few times. Its antigen is not yet known. Nothing much larger sits one base from this clone, and base qualities are not available. The V and J ends are trimmed by 7 bases and 1 base, leaving 7 bases between them. CDR1 and CDR2 are drawn from the germline V gene: SQVTM, ANQGSEA. Inclusive of the bounding cysteine and phenylalanine, the CDR3 is 12 residues long. Only the CDR3 portion is preserved as DNA: 36 bases, with reading frame beginning at the first base. The sample's treatment or condition label, in plain terms: live attenuated yellow fever vaccine strain. Two biological replicates of bulk PBMCs were collected at each blood-draw timepoint. A standard Ficoll-Paque protocol was used to isolate PBMCs from peripheral blood. RNA was extracted with TriZol from bulk PBMCs, CD4 and CD8 fractions, and dextramer-positive and dextramer-negative fractions.

The chain uses TRBV29-1 and TRBJ2-2, with the identity of the D gene unclear. The source is a man aged 18 to 30 who received the YFV17D yellow fever vaccine. Sequencing was performed on PBMCs, taken about 5 days after the first yellow fever vaccination. CDR3 region: CSAPLNTGELFF. The nucleotide sequence reads as follows: TGCAGCGCTCCCCTGAACACCGGGGAGCTGTTTTTT.